Each of the 24 T cell receptor beta chains below was sequenced from the same sample in a study of blood T cell repertoires in COVID-19. Some clones are missing from TCRdb's copy, which holds only in-frame ones; the method was immunoSEQ multiplex PCR. The table includes some 200,000 clones, 80% to 90% detected once. Sequenced sample: peripheral blood. These receptors all come from a man aged 50 or older who had recovered from COVID-19.

This clone occurred a few times. The V gene is TRBV27, the J gene TRBJ2-1, with unresolved D. CDR1 MNHEY and CDR2 SMNVEV come from the germline V gene (reference sequence). This CDR3 contains 14 residues. V was pared by 3 bases and J by 5 bases, with 11 bases between. The CDR3 region is CASSLRLSNNEQFF. The CDR3 DNA is TGTGCCAGCAGTTTGAGGCTATCTAACAATGAGCAGTTCTTC.

The CDR3 region has the DNA TGTGCCAGCTCACCACCGTCCGGGAGGACAGATACGCAGTATTTT. Encoded protein: CASSPPSGRTDTQYF. The chain joins TRBV18 to TRBJ2-3, with 7 bases matching TRBD2. The CDR3 spans 15 residues. With V trimmed by 0 bases and J by 3 bases, 3 bases remained unmatched. CDR1 KGHSH and CDR2 LQKENI come from the germline V gene.

V gene TRBV5-4 combines with J gene TRBJ2-5; D is unclear. Germline assignment: CDR1 SGHNT and CDR2 YYREEE (reference sequence). V was cut by 0 bases and J by 0 bases, with 6 bases left in between. CDR3 length: 14 amino acids. The CDR3 loop reads CASSLGPDQETQYF. DNA for the CDR3: TGTGCCAGCAGCTTGGGGCCCGACCAAGAGACCCAGTACTTC.

The chain joins TRBV5-5 to TRBJ1-5; D uncertain. Per the germline V gene, CDR1 is SGHKS and CDR2 is YYEKEE (reference sequence). The CDR3 loop spans 13 amino acids. Trimming shortened V by 0 bases and J by 7 bases, and 8 bases separated the two germline ends. CDR3 nucleotides: TGTGCCAGCAGCTTGGATGGAGGGCAGCCCCAGCATTTT. Its translation: CASSLDGGQPQHF.

Worth noting for this clone: Compared with germline, one end of the junction differs, possibly owing to a read error. In DNA form, the CDR3 reads TGTGCCAGTAGTCTAGAGGGACTAGCGGGAGGGACGAACATTCAGTACTTC. It codes for CASSLEGLAGGTNIQYF. The chain joins TRBV19 to TRBJ2-4; TRBD2 matches at 16 bases. This CDR3 spans 17 amino acids. Germline V gene sequence: CDR1 LNHDA, CDR2 SQIVND (reference sequence).

This clone was picked up a small number of times. The chain couples TRBV2 to TRBJ2-7; the match to TRBD1 covers 11 bases. V gave up 7 bases and J gave up 3 bases; unmatched junction bases: 5. CDR1 is SNHLY, CDR2 FYNNEI, per germline. The CDR3 runs 14 residues. The CDR3 nucleotides are TGTGCCAGCAAGGGACAGGGGGTGTACTACGAGCAGTACTTC. Its translation is CASKGQGVYYEQYF.

The V call is TRBV7-2, the J call TRBJ2-7; D perhaps matches TRBD2 (5 bases). The CDR3 spans 16 residues. CDR1 and CDR2 (germline): SGHTA, FQGNSA. Trimming stripped 1 base from V and 2 bases from J, with 15 bases between. CDR3: CASSLDAKAAAYEQYF. CDR3 nucleotide sequence: TGTGCCAGCAGCTTAGATGCGAAAGCGGCCGCCTACGAGCAGTACTTC.

The V and J genes are TRBV23-1 and TRBJ1-1; D uncertain. TRBV23-1 is identified as an open reading frame with a role that is uncertain. The length of the CDR3 is 14 residues. V shed 4 bases and J shed 1 base, with 10 bases lying between them. The CDR3 region has the DNA TGCGCCAGCAGTCCCAGGATGGGGAACACTGAAGCTTTCTTT. This gives the protein CASSPRMGNTEAFF.

The J gene is TRBJ2-1, the V gene TRBV19, with TRBD2 as a possible D gene (5 bases). This CDR3 has 15 residues. Germline V gives CDR1 LNHDA, CDR2 SQIVND (reference sequence). Between the trimmed V and J ends, which lost 5 bases and 3 bases, there was a span of 14 bases. CDR3 protein: CASSGLAGRYNEQFF. The CDR3 DNA is TGTGCCAGTAGTGGGCTAGCAGGCCGCTACAATGAGCAGTTCTTC. The full variable domain, in which reference TRBV19 and TRBJ2-1 provide the parts outside the CDR3, is DGGITQSPKYLFRKEGQNVTLSCEQNLNHDAMYWYRQDPGQGLRLIYYSQIVNDFQKGDIAEGYSVSREKKESFPLTVTSAQKNPTAFYLCASSGLAGRYNEQFFGPGTRLTVL.

The chain has TRBV28 and TRBJ2-1; D gene uncertain. This CDR3 is 13 amino acids long. Germline CDR1 reads MDHEN; CDR2 reads SYDVKM. Trimming cost V 7 bases and J 0 bases, with 7 bases left between them. CDR3 sequence reads: CASTESSYNEQFF. In DNA form, the CDR3 reads TGTGCCAGCACCGAGAGCTCCTACAATGAGCAGTTCTTC.

The gene calls are TRBV7-2 and TRBJ2-7; 11 nucleotides align to TRBD2. The CDR3 is made up of 16 amino acids. The junction had 6 bases not matched to a gene; V was cut back by 3 bases and J by 2 bases. Germline lookup yields CDR1 SGHTA and CDR2 FQGNSA. The CDR3 nucleotides read TGTGCCAGCAGCTTTGGTTTAGCGGGAGGGGCCTACGAGCAGTACTTC. This gives the protein CASSFGLAGGAYEQYF.

Of note for this clone: Other DNA sequences within the sample encode an identical CDR3. This chain links TRBV28 with TRBJ2-7; 11 positions match TRBD1. With V trimmed by 4 bases and J by 3 bases, 5 bases remained unmatched. This CDR3 comprises 15 residues. Per germline, CDR1 MDHEN and CDR2 SYDVKM. The CDR3 bases are TGTGCCAGCAGTTCTTCCGGGACAGGGGGCTACGAGCAGTACTTC. Translated, it gives CASSSSGTGGYEQYF.

The chain links TRBV27 to TRBJ2-1, with 9 bases fitting TRBD2. The CDR3 runs 17 residues. Trimming at V came to 4 bases and at J to 0 bases, leaving 7 bases not matched to a gene. Germline-derived CDR1 and CDR2 are MNHEY and SMNVEV (reference sequence). CDR3: CASSSSSGAISYNEQFF. DNA of the CDR3: TGTGCCAGCAGTTCCTCTAGCGGGGCCATCTCCTACAATGAGCAGTTCTTC.

The V call is TRBV5-1, the J call TRBJ2-1; D is unclear. Germline V lookup: CDR1 SGHRS, CDR2 YFSETQ. The length of the CDR3 is 12 residues. V was pared by 0 bases and J by 8 bases, with 6 bases between. The CDR3 DNA is TGCGCCAGCAGCTTGGCCTCAGATGAGCAGTTCTTC. Its translation is CASSLASDEQFF.

This chain joins TRBV19 and TRBJ1-1; a weak D match, TRBD1 (6 bases). This CDR3 region has 13 residues. CDR1 is LNHDA and CDR2 is SQIVND in the germline V gene (reference sequence). V was clipped by 2 bases and J by 7 bases, with 11 bases between them. The CDR3 DNA is TGTGCCAGTAGTATATCCAGGGGCATTGAAGCTTTCTTT. This encodes CASSISRGIEAFF.

The V call is TRBV3-1 (or the pseudogene TRBV3-2), the J call TRBJ1-1; D gene uncertain. The germline V gene encodes CDR1 LGHDT and CDR2 YNNKEL (reference sequence). The V end was cut by 5 bases, the J end by 2 bases, with 15 bases between. The CDR3 consists of 15 residues. CDR3 in amino acids: CASSYRNNRNTEAFF. CDR3 nucleotide sequence: TGTGCCAGCAGCTATCGAAATAACAGAAACACTGAAGCTTTCTTT.

The chain's CDR3 is CASSFSGTTYNEQFF. CDR3 sequence (DNA): TGTGCCAGCAGCTTTAGCGGGACCACCTACAATGAGCAGTTCTTC. The rearrangement joins TRBV11-2 to TRBJ2-1, with 8 bases fitting TRBD2. Germline V gene sequence: CDR1 SGHAT, CDR2 FQNNGV. The CDR3 totals 15 residues. The junction had 3 bases not matched to a gene; V was cut back by 3 bases and J by 2 bases.

This chain uses TRBV28 with TRBJ1-5, with D possibly matching TRBD1 (5 bases). The CDR3 has 15 residues. Deletions cut 6 bases from V and 4 bases from J, with 16 bases between. Germline values: CDR1 MDHEN, CDR2 SYDVKM. The CDR3 spells CASRGQDNRNQPQHF. As DNA, the CDR3 is TGTGCCAGCAGAGGTCAGGACAACCGAAATCAGCCCCAGCATTTT.

The rearrangement uses TRBV7-8 and TRBJ1-3, with D tentatively TRBD1 (5 bases). V was clipped by 2 bases and J by 2 bases, with 7 bases between them. CDR3 size: 14 residues. CDR1 SGHVS and CDR2 FQNEAQ come from the germline V gene. CDR3 region: CASSLSGAGNTIYF. CDR3 coding DNA: TGTGCCAGCAGCTTATCGGGGGCTGGAAACACCATATATTTT.

V and J are TRBV4-1 and TRBJ1-3; no firm D call. The germline V gene encodes CDR1 MGHRA and CDR2 YSYEKL. This CDR3 has 18 amino acids. V was cut by 2 bases and J by 8 bases, with 25 bases left in between. This CDR3 is CASSQLRRGLSRRDTIYF. DNA of the CDR3: TGCGCCAGCAGCCAATTGCGACGAGGTTTGAGCAGACGGGACACCATATATTTT.

The V call is TRBV15, the J call TRBJ2-1, with 7 nucleotides matching TRBD2. The V segment lost 5 bases and the J segment 4 bases; nucleotides outside the gene matches: 14. CDR3 size: 17 residues. Germline V gives CDR1 LNHNV, CDR2 YYDKDF (reference sequence). DNA for the CDR3: TGTGCCACCAGCCGAACCCTTCGGGCTAGCGGTTACAATGAGCAGTTCTTC. It specifies CATSRTLRASGYNEQFF.

The rearrangement links TRBV30 to TRBJ1-1; D is ambiguous. This CDR3 is built from 13 residues. Trimming cost V 3 bases and J 5 bases, with 13 bases left between them. CDR1 and CDR2 from the germline V gene are GTSNPN and SVGIG (reference sequence). CDR3 in amino acids: CAWREAIRTEAFF. DNA of the CDR3: TGTGCCTGGAGGGAAGCGATAAGAACTGAAGCTTTCTTT.

CDR3 DNA sequence: TGTGCCAGCAGCAATGGGAGCGGGAGAGGGGAGACCCAGTACTTC. The encoded protein is CASSNGSGRGETQYF. The V gene is TRBV21-1, the J gene TRBJ2-5; TRBD2 reflects the table's D call only, with no check against the DNA. TRBV21-1 is described as a pseudogene. This CDR3 spans 15 amino acids.

V and J are TRBV11-2 and TRBJ2-1; D is unclear. Germline V gene lookup returns CDR1 SGHAT and CDR2 FQNNGV. With 1 base removed from V and 7 bases from J, the gap between germline ends came to 8 bases. This CDR3 comprises 13 residues. Here the CDR3 DNA reads TGTGCCAGCAGCTTAGTGGGCAGAAATGAGCAGTTCTTC. Its translation is CASSLVGRNEQFF.